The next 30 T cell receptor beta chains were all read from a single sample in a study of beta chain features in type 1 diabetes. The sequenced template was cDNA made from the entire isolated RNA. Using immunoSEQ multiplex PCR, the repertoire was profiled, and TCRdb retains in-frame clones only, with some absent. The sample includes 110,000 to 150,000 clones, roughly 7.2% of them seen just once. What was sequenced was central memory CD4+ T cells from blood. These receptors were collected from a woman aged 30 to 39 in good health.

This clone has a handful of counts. The CDR3 DNA reads TGTGCCAGCAGCCGCGGGACAGGCAACTCTGGGGCCAACGTCCTGACTTTC. Its translation: CASSRGTGNSGANVLTF. The rearrangement links TRBV5-5 to TRBJ2-6, with 8 bases identical to TRBD1. The CDR3 extends over 17 amino acids. V shed 4 bases, J shed 0 bases, and the junction held 6 bases outside the gene matches. Germline V gene lookup returns CDR1 SGHKS and CDR2 YYEKEE (reference sequence).

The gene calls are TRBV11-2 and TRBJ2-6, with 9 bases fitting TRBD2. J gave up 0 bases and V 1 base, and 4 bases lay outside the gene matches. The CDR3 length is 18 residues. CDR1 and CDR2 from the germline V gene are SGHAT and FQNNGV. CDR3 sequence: CASSLGGGRASGANVLTF. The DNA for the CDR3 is TGTGCCAGCAGCTTAGGGGGCGGGAGGGCCTCTGGGGCCAACGTCCTGACTTTC.

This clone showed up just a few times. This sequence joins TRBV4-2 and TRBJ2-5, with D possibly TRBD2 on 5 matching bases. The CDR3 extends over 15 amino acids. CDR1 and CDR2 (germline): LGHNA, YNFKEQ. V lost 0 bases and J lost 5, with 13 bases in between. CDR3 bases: TGTGCCAGCAGCCAAGACCTACTAGTTGAGGAGACCCAGTACTTC. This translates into CASSQDLLVEETQYF.

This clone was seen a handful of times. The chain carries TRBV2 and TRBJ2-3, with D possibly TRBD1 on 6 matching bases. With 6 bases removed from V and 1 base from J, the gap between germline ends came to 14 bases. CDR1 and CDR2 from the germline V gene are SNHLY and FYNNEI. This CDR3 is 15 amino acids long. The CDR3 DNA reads TGTGCCAGCAGCCAATCAGGGGCAGGCACAGATACGCAGTATTTT. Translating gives CASSQSGAGTDTQYF.

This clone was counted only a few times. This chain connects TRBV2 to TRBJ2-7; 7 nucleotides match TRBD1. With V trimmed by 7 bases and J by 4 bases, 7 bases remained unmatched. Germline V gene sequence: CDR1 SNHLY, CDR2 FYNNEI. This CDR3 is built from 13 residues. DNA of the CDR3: TGTGCCAGCACAGACAGGGCTTCGTACGAGCAGTACTTC. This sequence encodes CASTDRASYEQYF.

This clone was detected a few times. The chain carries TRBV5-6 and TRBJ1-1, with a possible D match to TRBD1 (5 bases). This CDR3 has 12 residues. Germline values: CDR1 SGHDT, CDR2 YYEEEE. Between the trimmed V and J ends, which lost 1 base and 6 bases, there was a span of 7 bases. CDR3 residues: CASSLRGAEAFF. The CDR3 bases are TGTGCCAGCAGCTTGAGGGGCGCTGAAGCTTTCTTT.

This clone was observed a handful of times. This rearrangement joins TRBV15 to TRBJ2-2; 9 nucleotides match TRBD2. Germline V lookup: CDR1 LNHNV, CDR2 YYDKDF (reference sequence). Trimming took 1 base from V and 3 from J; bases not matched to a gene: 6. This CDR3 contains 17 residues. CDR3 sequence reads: CATSRVVTSGYTGELFF. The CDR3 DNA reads TGTGCCACCAGCAGAGTGGTGACTAGCGGATACACCGGGGAGCTGTTTTTT.

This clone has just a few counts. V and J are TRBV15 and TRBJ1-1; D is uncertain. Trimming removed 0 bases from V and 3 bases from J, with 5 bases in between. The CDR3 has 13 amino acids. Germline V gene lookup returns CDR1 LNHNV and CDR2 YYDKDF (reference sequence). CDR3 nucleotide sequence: TGTGCCACCAGCAGAGACTTATACACTGAAGCTTTCTTT. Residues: CATSRDLYTEAFF.

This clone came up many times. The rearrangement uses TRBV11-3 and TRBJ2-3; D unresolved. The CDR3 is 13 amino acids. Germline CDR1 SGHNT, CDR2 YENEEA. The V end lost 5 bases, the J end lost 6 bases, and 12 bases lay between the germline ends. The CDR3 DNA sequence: TGTGCCAGCAGCCAATCCTACCGCGATACGCAGTATTTT. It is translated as CASSQSYRDTQYF.

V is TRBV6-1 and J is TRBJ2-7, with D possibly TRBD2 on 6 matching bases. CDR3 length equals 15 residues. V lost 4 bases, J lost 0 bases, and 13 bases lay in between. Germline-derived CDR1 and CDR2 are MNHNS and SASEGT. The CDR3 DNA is TGTGCCAGCAGTGCTATTCCGGGAGCCTCCTACGAGCAGTACTTC. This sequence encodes CASSAIPGASYEQYF.

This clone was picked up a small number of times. DNA for the CDR3: TGTGCCAGCAGTTTATGGGGAGCCGAGCAGTACTTC. Translating gives CASSLWGAEQYF. The chain is built from TRBV27 and TRBJ2-7; D perhaps matches TRBD2 (5 bases). From germline, CDR1 is MNHEY and CDR2 SMNVEV (reference sequence). This CDR3 is built from 12 residues. Trimming took off 1 base at V and 6 bases at J, with 7 bases between the two ends.

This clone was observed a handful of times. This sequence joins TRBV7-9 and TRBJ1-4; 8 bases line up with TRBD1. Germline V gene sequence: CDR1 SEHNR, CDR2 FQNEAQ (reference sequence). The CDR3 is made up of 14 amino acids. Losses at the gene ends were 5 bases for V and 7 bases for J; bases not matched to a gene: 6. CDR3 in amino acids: CASSQTGGGEKLFF. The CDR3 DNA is TGTGCCAGCAGCCAAACAGGGGGGGGTGAAAAACTGTTTTTT.

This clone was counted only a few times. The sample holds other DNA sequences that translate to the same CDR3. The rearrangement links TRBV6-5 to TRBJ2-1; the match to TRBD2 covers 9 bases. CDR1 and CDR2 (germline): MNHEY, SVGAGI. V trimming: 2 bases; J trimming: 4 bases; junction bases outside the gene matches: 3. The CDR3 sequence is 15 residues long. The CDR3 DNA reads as TGTGCCAGCAGTTACGTTAGCGGGAGTTACAATGAGCAGTTCTTC. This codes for CASSYVSGSYNEQFF.

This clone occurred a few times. The CDR3 coding sequence is TGTGCCAGCTCACCAACGGACAGGTCTGGGGGCTACACCTTC. Translation: CASSPTDRSGGYTF. The J gene is TRBJ1-2, the V gene TRBV18, with TRBD1 matching over 7 bases. CDR1 and CDR2 (germline): KGHSH, LQKENI. The length of the CDR3 is 14 residues. Trimming removed 2 bases from V and 8 bases from J; junction bases left unmatched: 8.

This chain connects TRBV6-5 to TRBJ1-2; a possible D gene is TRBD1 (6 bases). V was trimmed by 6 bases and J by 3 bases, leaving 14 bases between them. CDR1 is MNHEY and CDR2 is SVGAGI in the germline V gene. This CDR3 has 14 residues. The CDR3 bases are TGTGCCAGCAGGGGGATACAGGGTGACTATGGCTACACCTTC. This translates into CASRGIQGDYGYTF.

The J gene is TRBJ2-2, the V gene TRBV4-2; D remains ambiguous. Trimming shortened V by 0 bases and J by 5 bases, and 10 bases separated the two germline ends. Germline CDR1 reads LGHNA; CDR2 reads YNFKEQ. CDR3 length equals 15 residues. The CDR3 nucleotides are TGTGCCAGCAGCCAAGAGTCCGCCCGGACCGGGGAGCTGTTTTTT. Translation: CASSQESARTGELFF.

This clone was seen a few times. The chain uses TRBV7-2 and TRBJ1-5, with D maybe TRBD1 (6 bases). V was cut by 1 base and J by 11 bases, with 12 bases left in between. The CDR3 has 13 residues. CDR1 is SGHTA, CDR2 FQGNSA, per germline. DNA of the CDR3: TGTGCCAGCAGCTTAGGTGGGGGGGCAGCCCAGCATTTT. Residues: CASSLGGGAAQHF. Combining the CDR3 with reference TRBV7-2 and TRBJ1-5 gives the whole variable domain GAGVSQSPSNKVTEKGKDVELRCDPISGHTALYWYRQSLGQGLEFLIYFQGNSAPDKSGLPSDRFSAERTGGSVSTLTIQRTQQEDSAVYLCASSLGGGAAQHFGDGTRLSIL.

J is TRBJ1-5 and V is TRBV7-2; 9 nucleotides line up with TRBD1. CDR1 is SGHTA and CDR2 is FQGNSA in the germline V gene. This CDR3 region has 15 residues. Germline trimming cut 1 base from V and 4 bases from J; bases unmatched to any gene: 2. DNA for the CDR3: TGTGCCAGCAGCTTAGGTGGGACAGGGAATCAGCCCCAGCATTTT. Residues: CASSLGGTGNQPQHF. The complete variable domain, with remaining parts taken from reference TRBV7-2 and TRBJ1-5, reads GAGVSQSPSNKVTEKGKDVELRCDPISGHTALYWYRQSLGQGLEFLIYFQGNSAPDKSGLPSDRFSAERTGGSVSTLTIQRTQQEDSAVYLCASSLGGTGNQPQHFGDGTRLSIL.

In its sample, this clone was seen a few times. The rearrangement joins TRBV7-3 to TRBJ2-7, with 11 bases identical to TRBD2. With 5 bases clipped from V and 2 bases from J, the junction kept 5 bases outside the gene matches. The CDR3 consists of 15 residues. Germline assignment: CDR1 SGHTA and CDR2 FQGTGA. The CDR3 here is CASSLGTSGTYEQYF. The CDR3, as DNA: TGTGCCAGCAGCCTCGGGACTAGCGGAACCTACGAGCAGTACTTC.

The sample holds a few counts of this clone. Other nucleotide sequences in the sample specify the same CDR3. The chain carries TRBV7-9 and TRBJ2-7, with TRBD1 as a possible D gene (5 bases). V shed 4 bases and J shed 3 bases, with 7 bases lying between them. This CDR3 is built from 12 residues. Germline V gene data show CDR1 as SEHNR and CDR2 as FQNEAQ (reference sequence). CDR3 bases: TGTGCCAGCAGCTCCCAGGGCTACGAGCAGTACTTC. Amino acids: CASSSQGYEQYF.

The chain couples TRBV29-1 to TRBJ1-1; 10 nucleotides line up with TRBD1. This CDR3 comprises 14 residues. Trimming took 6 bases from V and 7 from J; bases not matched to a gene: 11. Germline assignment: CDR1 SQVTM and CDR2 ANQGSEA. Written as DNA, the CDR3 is TGCAGCGTGGGCTTGGGTGGACAGGGGGGTGAAGCTTTCTTT. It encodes CSVGLGGQGGEAFF.

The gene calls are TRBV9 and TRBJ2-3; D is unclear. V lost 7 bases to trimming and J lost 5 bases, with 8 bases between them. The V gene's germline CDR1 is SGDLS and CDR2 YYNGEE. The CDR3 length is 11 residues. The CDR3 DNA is TGTGCCAGCTCTCGCAGAGATACGCAGTATTTT. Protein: CASSRRDTQYF.

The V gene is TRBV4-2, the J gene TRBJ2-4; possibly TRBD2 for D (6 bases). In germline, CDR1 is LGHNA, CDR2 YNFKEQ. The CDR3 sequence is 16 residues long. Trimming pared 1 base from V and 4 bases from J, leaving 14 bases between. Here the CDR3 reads CASSQGASVEKNIQYF. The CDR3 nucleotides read TGTGCCAGCAGCCAAGGGGCTAGCGTTGAGAAAAACATTCAGTACTTC.

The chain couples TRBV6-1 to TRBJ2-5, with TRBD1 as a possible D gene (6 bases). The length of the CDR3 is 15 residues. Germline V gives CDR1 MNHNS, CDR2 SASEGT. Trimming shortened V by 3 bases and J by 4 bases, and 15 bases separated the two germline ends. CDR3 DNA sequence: TGTGCCAGCAGTGACTTTCAGGGGATGGCAGAGACCCAGTACTTC. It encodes CASSDFQGMAETQYF.

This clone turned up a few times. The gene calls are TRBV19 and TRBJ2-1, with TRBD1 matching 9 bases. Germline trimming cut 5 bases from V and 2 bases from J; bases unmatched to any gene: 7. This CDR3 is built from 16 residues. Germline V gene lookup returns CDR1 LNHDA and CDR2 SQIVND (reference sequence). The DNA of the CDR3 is TGTGCCAGTAGTGACTCGGGACAGGGCGCCTACAATGAGCAGTTCTTC. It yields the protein CASSDSGQGAYNEQFF.

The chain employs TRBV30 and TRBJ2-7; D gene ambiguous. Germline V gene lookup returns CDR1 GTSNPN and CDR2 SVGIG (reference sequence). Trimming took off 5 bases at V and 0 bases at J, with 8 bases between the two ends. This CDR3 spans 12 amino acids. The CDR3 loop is CAWARSSYEQYF. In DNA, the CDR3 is TGTGCCTGGGCGAGGAGCTCCTACGAGCAGTACTTC.

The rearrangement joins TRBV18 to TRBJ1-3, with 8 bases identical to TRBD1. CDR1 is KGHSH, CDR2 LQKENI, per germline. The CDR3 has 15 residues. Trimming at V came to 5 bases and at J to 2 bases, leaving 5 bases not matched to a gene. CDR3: CASSTGQGPGNTIYF. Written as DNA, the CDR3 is TGTGCCAGCTCAACCGGACAGGGCCCTGGAAACACCATATATTTT.

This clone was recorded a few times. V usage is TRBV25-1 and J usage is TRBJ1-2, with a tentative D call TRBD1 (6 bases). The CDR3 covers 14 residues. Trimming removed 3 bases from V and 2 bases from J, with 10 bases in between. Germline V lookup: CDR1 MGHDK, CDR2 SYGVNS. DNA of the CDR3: TGTGCCAGCAGTGACTTAACAGGGAACTATGGCTACACCTTC. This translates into CASSDLTGNYGYTF.

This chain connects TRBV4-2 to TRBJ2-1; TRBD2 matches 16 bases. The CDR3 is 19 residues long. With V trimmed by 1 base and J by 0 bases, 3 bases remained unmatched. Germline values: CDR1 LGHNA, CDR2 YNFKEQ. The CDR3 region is CASSQGGLAGGFSYNEQFF. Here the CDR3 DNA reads TGTGCCAGCAGCCAAGGGGGACTAGCGGGAGGGTTCTCCTACAATGAGCAGTTCTTC.

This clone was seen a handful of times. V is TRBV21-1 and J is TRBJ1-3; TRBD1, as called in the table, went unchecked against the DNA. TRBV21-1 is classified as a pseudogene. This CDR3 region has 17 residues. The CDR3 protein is CAINNGTGLSSGNTIYF. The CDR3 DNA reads TGTGCCATCAACAATGGGACAGGGCTAAGCTCTGGAAACACCATATATTTT.